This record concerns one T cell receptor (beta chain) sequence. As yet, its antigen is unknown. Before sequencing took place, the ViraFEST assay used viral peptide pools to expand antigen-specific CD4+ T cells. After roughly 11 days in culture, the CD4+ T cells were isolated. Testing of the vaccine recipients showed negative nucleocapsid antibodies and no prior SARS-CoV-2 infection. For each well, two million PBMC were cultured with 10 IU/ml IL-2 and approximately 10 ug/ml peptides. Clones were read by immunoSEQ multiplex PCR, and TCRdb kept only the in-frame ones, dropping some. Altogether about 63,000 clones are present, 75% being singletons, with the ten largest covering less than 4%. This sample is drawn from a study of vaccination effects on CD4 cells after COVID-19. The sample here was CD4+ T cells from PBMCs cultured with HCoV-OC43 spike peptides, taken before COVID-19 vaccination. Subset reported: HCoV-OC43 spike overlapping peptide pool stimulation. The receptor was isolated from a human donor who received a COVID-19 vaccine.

DNA for the CDR3: TGTGCCAGCAGTGAAGAAGGACACACTGAAGCTTTCTTT. This gives the protein CASSEEGHTEAFF. The chain joins TRBV6-4 to TRBJ1-1; D is uncertain. In germline, CDR1 is MRHNA, CDR2 SNTAGT. This CDR3 has 13 amino acids. Trimming took off 3 bases at V and 3 bases at J, with 8 bases between the two ends.